Following are 8 T cell receptor beta chains from one sample sequenced in a study of vaccination and CD4 T cells after COVID-19. What these receptors recognize is not known. Cultured CD4+ T cell DNA underwent sequencing with the Oncomine TCR Beta short-read assay. From the PCR reads, TCRdb called clonotypes with MiXCR, one entry per CDR3 protein. The data contain more than 20,000 distinct CDR3 sequences, approximately 56% of them singletons. Treatment meaning: approximately 11-day PBMC culture with coronavirus spike peptide pools or control peptides (ViraFEST assay). The sample was CD4+ T cells from blood, cultured in vitro, taken after SARS-CoV-2 vaccination. Every receptor here comes from a human donor who received a COVID-19 vaccine.

This chain links TRBV10-3 with TRBJ1-2; unclear D gene. This CDR3 has 13 amino acids. Trimming left V 0 bases short and J 4 bases short, with 6 bases between. Germline CDR1 ENHRY, CDR2 SYGVKD. CDR3 region: CAISESEFYGYTF. CDR3 DNA: TGTGCCATCAGTGAGTCCGAGTTCTATGGCTACACCTTC.

The sample holds a few counts of this clonotype. This chain joins TRBV2 and TRBJ2-7; D possibly uses TRBD1 or TRBD2 (6 bases each). The germline V gene encodes CDR1 SNHLY and CDR2 FYNNEI. The CDR3 has 14 amino acids. The V end was cut by 6 bases, the J end by 1 base, with 13 bases between. The CDR3 DNA reads as TGTGCCAGCAGACGGGGGCAGTCTTCCTACGAGCAGTACTTC. Translation: CASRRGQSSYEQYF.

DNA of the CDR3: TGTGCCAGCAGTCGCGGGGGGGCCATAGAGACCCAGTACTTC. Translating it yields CASSRGGAIETQYF. V gene TRBV14 combines with J gene TRBJ2-5, with 9 bases identical to TRBD2. V shed 6 bases and J 4 bases; nucleotides not matched to a gene: 6. In germline, CDR1 is SGHDN, CDR2 FVKESK. The CDR3 covers 14 residues.

The chain has TRBV5-4 and TRBJ1-1; D ambiguous. The CDR3 totals 12 residues. Germline V CDR1 and CDR2: SGHNT, YYREEE (reference sequence). The V gene lost 0 bases and the J gene lost 4 bases, with 4 bases spanning the gap. This chain's CDR3 is CASSLDSTEAFF. CDR3 sequence (DNA): TGTGCCAGCAGCTTGGATTCCACTGAAGCTTTCTTT.

This clonotype was seen more than once but under ten times. V usage is TRBV24-1 and J usage is TRBJ1-2; no clear D gene. The CDR3 has 13 amino acids. Germline loops: CDR1 KGHDR, CDR2 SFDVKD. V dropped 4 bases and J dropped 4 bases, with 9 bases sitting between them. The CDR3 bases are TGTGCCACCAGTGAAGGGAGGAGCTATGGCTACACCTTC. Translated, it gives CATSEGRSYGYTF.

The rearrangement uses TRBV5-1 and TRBJ2-7, with D possibly matching TRBD1 (6 bases). CDR1 and CDR2 from the germline V gene are SGHRS and YFSETQ. This CDR3 is built from 13 residues. V was shortened by 4 bases and J by 6 bases, with 14 bases between the two germline ends. The CDR3 nucleotides are TGCGCCAGCAGCGTCGGACAGCTAGGCGAGCAGTACTTC. It specifies CASSVGQLGEQYF.

In its sample, this clonotype was seen a few times. V gene TRBV11-2 combines with J gene TRBJ2-3; no clear D. Trimming removed 5 bases at V and 0 bases at J, with 15 bases between. The germline V gene encodes CDR1 SGHAT and CDR2 FQNNGV. The CDR3 contains 16 residues. CDR3 DNA: TGTGCCAGCAGCCCTGGTGGGCGTCCTAGCACAGATACGCAGTATTTT. Amino acid sequence: CASSPGGRPSTDTQYF.

The sample holds a few counts of this clonotype. This chain connects TRBV2 to TRBJ1-2; D gene uncertain. Trimming removed 6 bases from V and 0 bases from J, with 17 bases in between. Germline V gene lookup returns CDR1 SNHLY and CDR2 FYNNEI. The CDR3 contains 16 residues. CDR3 sequence: CASSPDLAVANYGYTF. The DNA for the CDR3 is TGTGCCAGCAGCCCCGACTTGGCGGTAGCTAACTATGGCTACACCTTC.